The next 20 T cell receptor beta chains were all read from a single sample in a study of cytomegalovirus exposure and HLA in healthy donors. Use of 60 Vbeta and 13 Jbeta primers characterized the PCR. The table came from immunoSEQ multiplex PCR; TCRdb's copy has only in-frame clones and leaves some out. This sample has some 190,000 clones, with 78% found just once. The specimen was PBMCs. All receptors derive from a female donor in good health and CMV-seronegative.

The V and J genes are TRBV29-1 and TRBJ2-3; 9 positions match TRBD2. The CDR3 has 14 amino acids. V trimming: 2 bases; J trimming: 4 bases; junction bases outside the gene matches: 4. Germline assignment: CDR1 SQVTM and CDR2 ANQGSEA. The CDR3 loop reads CSVELASGADTQYF. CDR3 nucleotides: TGCAGCGTTGAATTGGCTAGCGGGGCAGATACGCAGTATTTT.

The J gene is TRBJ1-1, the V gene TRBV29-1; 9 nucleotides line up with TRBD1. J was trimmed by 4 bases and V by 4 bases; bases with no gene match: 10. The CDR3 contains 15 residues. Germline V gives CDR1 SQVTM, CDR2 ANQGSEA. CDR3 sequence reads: CSVGEAGQGPTEAFF. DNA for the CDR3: TGCAGCGTTGGTGAAGCGGGACAGGGTCCCACTGAAGCTTTCTTT.

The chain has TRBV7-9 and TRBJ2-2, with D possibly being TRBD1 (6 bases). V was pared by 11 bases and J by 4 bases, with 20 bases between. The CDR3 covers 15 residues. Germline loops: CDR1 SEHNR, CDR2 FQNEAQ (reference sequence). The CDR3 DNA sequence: TGTGCCGGGAGACAGGCGGGTCGGCCCACCGGGGAGCTGTTTTTT. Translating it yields CAGRQAGRPTGELFF.

This CDR3 is CAISESGHRNTEAFF. DNA for the CDR3: TGTGCCATCAGTGAGTCAGGACACAGGAACACTGAAGCTTTCTTT. The rearrangement links TRBV10-3 to TRBJ1-1; TRBD1 is a possible D gene (5 bases). V dropped 0 bases and J dropped 1 base, with 9 bases sitting between them. CDR1 and CDR2 (germline): ENHRY, SYGVKD. The CDR3 is 15 residues long.

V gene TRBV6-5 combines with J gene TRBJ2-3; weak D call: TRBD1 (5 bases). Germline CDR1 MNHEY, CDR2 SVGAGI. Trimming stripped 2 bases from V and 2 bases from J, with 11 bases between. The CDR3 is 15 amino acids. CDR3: CASSYQQGHTDTQYF. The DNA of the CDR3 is TGTGCCAGCAGTTACCAGCAGGGTCACACAGATACGCAGTATTTT.

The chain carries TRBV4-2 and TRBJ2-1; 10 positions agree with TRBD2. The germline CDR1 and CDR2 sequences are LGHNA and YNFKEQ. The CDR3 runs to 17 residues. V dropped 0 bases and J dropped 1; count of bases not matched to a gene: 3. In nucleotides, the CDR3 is TGTGCCAGCAGCCAAGACGGACTAGCGGCATCCTACAATGAGCAGTTCTTC. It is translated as CASSQDGLAASYNEQFF.

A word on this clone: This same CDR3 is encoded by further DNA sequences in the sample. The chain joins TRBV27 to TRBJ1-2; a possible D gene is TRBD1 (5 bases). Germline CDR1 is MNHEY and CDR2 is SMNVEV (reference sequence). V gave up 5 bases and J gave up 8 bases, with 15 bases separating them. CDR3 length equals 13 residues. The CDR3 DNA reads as TGTGCCAGCAGTCACTGGGGGGAACGCGGCTACACCTTC. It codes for CASSHWGERGYTF.

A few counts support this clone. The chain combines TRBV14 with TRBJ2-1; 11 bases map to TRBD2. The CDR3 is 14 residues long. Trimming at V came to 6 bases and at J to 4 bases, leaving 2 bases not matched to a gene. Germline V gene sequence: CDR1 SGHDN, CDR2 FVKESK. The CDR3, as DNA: TGTGCCAGCAGGGGACTAGCGGATTACAATGAGCAGTTCTTC. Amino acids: CASRGLADYNEQFF.

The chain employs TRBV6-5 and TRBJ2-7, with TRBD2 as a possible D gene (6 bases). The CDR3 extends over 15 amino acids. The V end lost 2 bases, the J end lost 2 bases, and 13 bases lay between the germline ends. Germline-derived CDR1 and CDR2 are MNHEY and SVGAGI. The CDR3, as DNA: TGTGCCAGCAGTTACGGGGTGGGGGGAACCTACGAGCAGTACTTC. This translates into CASSYGVGGTYEQYF.

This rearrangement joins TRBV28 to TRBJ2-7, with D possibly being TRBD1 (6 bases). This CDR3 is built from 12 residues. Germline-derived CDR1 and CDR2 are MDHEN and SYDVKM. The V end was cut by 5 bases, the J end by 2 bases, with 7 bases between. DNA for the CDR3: TGTGCCAGCAGTAGACAGGCCTACGAGCAGTACTTC. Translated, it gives CASSRQAYEQYF.

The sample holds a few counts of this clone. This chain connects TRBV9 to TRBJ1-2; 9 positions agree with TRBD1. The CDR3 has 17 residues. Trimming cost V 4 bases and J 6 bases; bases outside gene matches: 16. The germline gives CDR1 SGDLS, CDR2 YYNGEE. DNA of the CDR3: TGTGCCAGCAGCCCAGACCCCGGGACAGGGTTGATACATGGCTACACCTTC. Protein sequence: CASSPDPGTGLIHGYTF.

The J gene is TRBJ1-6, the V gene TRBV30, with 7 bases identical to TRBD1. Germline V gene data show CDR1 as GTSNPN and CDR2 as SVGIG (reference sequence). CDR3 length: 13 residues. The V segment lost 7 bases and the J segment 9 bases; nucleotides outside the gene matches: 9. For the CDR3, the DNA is TGTGCCTACCAGACAGGGCTGTCTTCACCCCTCCACTTT. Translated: CAYQTGLSSPLHF.

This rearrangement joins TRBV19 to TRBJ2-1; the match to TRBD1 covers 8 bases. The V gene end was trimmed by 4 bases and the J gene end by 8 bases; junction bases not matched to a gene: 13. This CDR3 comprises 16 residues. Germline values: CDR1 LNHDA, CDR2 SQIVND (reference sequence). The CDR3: CASSTGGQAFPDEQFF. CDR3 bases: TGTGCCAGTAGTACTGGGGGACAGGCGTTCCCCGATGAGCAGTTCTTC.

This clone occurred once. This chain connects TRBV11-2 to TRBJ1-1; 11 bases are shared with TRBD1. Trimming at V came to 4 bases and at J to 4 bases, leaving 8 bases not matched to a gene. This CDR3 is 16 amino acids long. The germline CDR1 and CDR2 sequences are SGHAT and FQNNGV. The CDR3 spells CASSSMSGQGVTEAFF. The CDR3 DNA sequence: TGTGCCAGCAGCTCGATGTCGGGACAGGGGGTCACTGAAGCTTTCTTT.

The CDR3 DNA reads TGTGCCACCAGCAGAGTACAGGATCAGCCCCAGCATTTT. Translating gives CATSRVQDQPQHF. V usage is TRBV15 and J usage is TRBJ1-5; tentatively, D is TRBD1 (5 bases). Trimming cost V 1 base and J 5 bases, with 6 bases left between them. Germline assignment: CDR1 LNHNV and CDR2 YYDKDF (reference sequence). This CDR3 comprises 13 residues. Supplemented by reference TRBV15 and TRBJ1-5, the full variable domain reads DAMVIQNPRYQVTQFGKPVTLSCSQTLNHNVMYWYQQKSSQAPKLLFHYYDKDFNNEADTPDNFQSRRPNTSFCFLDIRSPGLGDTAMYLCATSRVQDQPQHFGDGTRLSIL.

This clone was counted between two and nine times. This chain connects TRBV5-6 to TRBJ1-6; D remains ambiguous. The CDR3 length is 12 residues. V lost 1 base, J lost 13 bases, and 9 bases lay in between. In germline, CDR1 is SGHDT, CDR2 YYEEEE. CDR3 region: CASSLWEGPLHF. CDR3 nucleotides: TGTGCCAGCAGCTTGTGGGAGGGTCCCCTCCACTTT.

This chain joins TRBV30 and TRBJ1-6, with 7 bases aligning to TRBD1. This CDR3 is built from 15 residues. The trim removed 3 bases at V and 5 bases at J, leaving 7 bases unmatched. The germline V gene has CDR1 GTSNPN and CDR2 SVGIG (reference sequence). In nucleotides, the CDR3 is TGTGCCTGGAGCCCTACGGGGACAGATAATTCACCCCTCCACTTT. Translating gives CAWSPTGTDNSPLHF.

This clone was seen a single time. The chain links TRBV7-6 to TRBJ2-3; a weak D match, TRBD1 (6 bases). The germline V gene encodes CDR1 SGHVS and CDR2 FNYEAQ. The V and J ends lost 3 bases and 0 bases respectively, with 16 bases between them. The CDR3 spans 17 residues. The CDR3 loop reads CASSFSQGSTSTDTQYF. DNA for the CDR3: TGTGCCAGCAGCTTCTCCCAGGGGTCCACTAGCACAGATACGCAGTATTTT.

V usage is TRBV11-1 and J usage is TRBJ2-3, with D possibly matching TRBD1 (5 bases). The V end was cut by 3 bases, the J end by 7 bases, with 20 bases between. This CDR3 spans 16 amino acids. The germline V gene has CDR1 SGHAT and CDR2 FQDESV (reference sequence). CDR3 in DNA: TGTGCCAGCAGCTTGAACCCAGGGCCGAGTTTGTATACGCAGTATTTT. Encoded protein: CASSLNPGPSLYTQYF.

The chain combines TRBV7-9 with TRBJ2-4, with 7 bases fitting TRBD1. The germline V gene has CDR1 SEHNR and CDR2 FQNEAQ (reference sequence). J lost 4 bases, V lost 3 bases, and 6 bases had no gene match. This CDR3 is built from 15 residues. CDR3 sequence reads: CASSLGDSQKNIQYF. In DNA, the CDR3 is TGTGCCAGCAGCTTGGGGGACAGCCAAAAAAACATTCAGTACTTC. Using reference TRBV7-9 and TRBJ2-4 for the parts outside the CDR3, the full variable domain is DTGVSQNPRHKITKRGQNVTFRCDPISEHNRLYWYRQTLGQGPEFLTYFQNEAQLEKSRLLSDRFSAERPKGSFSTLEIQRTEQGDSAMYLCASSLGDSQKNIQYFGAGTRLSVL.